Listed below are T cell receptor beta chains from one sample, sequenced in a study of technical replicates of blood from several donors. Sequencing used immunoSEQ multiplex PCR; TCRdb keeps in-frame clones, though not all of them. Of tens of thousands of clones listed, about 95% are singletons. What was sequenced was T cells isolated from PBMCs. These receptor sequences come from a human donor in good health. The CDR3 runs from the conserved cysteine through the conserved F or W. The order of the fields is V gene, J gene, clone size, D gene, CDR3 DNA, CDR3 protein. A D gene is named only where the DNA matches it firmly. Clone size is not always given. Where it is, it says once, few, many or a class for expanded clones.

v_call: TRBV5-1
j_call: TRBJ2-7
clone_size: .
d_call: .
cdr3_nt: TGCGCCAGCAGCTTGGCCGGGGGATACTACTCCTACGAGCAGTACTTC
cdr3_aa: CASSLAGGYYSYEQYF

v_call: TRBV5-1
j_call: TRBJ2-5
clone_size: .
d_call: .
cdr3_nt: TGCGCCAGCAGCTTCCCCCAGGGTGGGCAAGAGACCCAGTACTTC
cdr3_aa: CASSFPQGGQETQYF

v_call: TRBV2
j_call: TRBJ2-2
clone_size: .
d_call: .
cdr3_nt: TGTGCCAGCAGTGAAGTCGTGACAGCCACCGGGGAGCTGTTTTTT
cdr3_aa: CASSEVVTATGELFF

v_call: TRBV18
j_call: TRBJ1-5
clone_size: .
d_call: TRBD1
cdr3_nt: TGTGCCAGCTCACCCCAGAGGAAGACAGGGGGTTGGGCCACCCAAGGTCAGCCCCAGCATTTT
cdr3_aa: CASSPQRKTGGWATQGQPQHF

v_call: TRBV28
j_call: TRBJ1-2
clone_size: .
d_call: TRBD1
cdr3_nt: TGTGCCAGCAGTTTAACAGGACAGGGGGCGCCCCGCTATGGCTACACCTTC
cdr3_aa: CASSLTGQGAPRYGYTF

v_call: TRBV4-1
j_call: TRBJ2-1
clone_size: .
d_call: .
cdr3_nt: TGCGCCAGCAGCCAAGGATTGGGGCAGGGGTACAATGAGCAGTTCTTC
cdr3_aa: CASSQGLGQGYNEQFF

v_call: TRBV19
j_call: TRBJ2-2
clone_size: .
d_call: TRBD1
cdr3_nt: TGTGCCAGTAGTATGAGACAGGGGTTGTCCGGGGAGCTGTTTTTT
cdr3_aa: CASSMRQGLSGELFF

v_call: TRBV21-1
j_call: TRBJ1-1
clone_size: .
d_call: .
cdr3_nt: TGTGCCACCCAAGGGGTGGAGGGGACCACTGAAGCTTTCTTT
cdr3_aa: CATQGVEGTTEAFF

v_call: TRBV6-6
j_call: TRBJ1-5
clone_size: .
d_call: .
cdr3_nt: TGTGCCAGCAAATCAGGGAATCTACATCAGCCCCAGCATTTT
cdr3_aa: CASKSGNLHQPQHF

v_call: TRBV7-6
j_call: TRBJ2-2
clone_size: .
d_call: TRBD1
cdr3_nt: TGTGCCAGCAGCCCCTTGGGACAGGGATTTAACACCGGGGAGCTGTTTTTT
cdr3_aa: CASSPLGQGFNTGELFF

v_call: TRBV7-8
j_call: TRBJ2-7
clone_size: .
d_call: TRBD2
cdr3_nt: TGTGCCAGCAGCCAGCGGGAGGGGGCCTACGAGCAGTACTTC
cdr3_aa: CASSQREGAYEQYF

v_call: TRBV27
j_call: TRBJ2-7
clone_size: .
d_call: .
cdr3_nt: TGTGCCAGCAGTGATACTAATTCCTACGAGCAGTACTTC
cdr3_aa: CASSDTNSYEQYF

v_call: TRBV19
j_call: TRBJ1-2
clone_size: .
d_call: .
cdr3_nt: TGTGCCAGTAGTCAGGACAGCAACTATGGCTACACCTTC
cdr3_aa: CASSQDSNYGYTF

v_call: TRBV5-4
j_call: TRBJ2-3
clone_size: .
d_call: .
cdr3_nt: TGTGCCAGCAGCTTGTCTACCTTCTACACAGATACGCAGTATTTT
cdr3_aa: CASSLSTFYTDTQYF

v_call: TRBV7-2
j_call: TRBJ2-3
clone_size: .
d_call: .
cdr3_nt: TGTGCCAGCAGCTTAGTACTATGGGTAGATACGCAGTATTTT
cdr3_aa: CASSLVLWVDTQYF

v_call: TRBV30
j_call: TRBJ2-7
clone_size: .
d_call: TRBD2
cdr3_nt: TGTGCCTGGACTAGCGGGGGGGCCGCCGAGCAGTACTTC
cdr3_aa: CAWTSGGAAEQYF

v_call: TRBV7-2
j_call: TRBJ2-7
clone_size: .
d_call: .
cdr3_nt: TGTGCCAGCAGCCCCTGGAGCGGCGAGCAGTACTTC
cdr3_aa: CASSPWSGEQYF

v_call: TRBV14
j_call: TRBJ1-3
clone_size: .
d_call: .
cdr3_nt: TGTGCCAGCAGCCAAGTACCGTGGGCAGGCTCTGGAAACACCATATATTTT
cdr3_aa: CASSQVPWAGSGNTIYF

v_call: TRBV7-9
j_call: TRBJ2-1
clone_size: .
d_call: TRBD2
cdr3_nt: TGTGCCAGCTGGAGGCCCGAAAGCGGGAGAAACCGGAATGAGCAGTTCTTC
cdr3_aa: CASWRPESGRNRNEQFF

v_call: TRBV14
j_call: TRBJ2-7
clone_size: .
d_call: TRBD1
cdr3_nt: TGTGCCAGCAGCGCTCTTCTGGGACAGGGGGCGTCCGAGCAGTACTTC
cdr3_aa: CASSALLGQGASEQYF

v_call: TRBV2
j_call: TRBJ2-4
clone_size: .
d_call: TRBD2
cdr3_nt: TGTGCCAGCAGTGAAAAGTCAGGGCCGGAGCTAGCGGGAGGGAGGAACATTCAGTACTTC
cdr3_aa: CASSEKSGPELAGGRNIQYF

v_call: TRBV6-5
j_call: TRBJ1-2
clone_size: .
d_call: TRBD1
cdr3_nt: TGTGCCAGCAGTTACACCGGGACAGGGGGTGGGTATGGCTACACCTTC
cdr3_aa: CASSYTGTGGGYGYTF

v_call: TRBV5-6
j_call: TRBJ1-4
clone_size: .
d_call: .
cdr3_nt: TGTGCCAGCAGCTCACGTCGGGTAACAACTAATGAAAAACTGTTTTTT
cdr3_aa: CASSSRRVTTNEKLFF

v_call: TRBV14
j_call: TRBJ2-2
clone_size: .
d_call: TRBD2
cdr3_nt: TGTGCCAGCAGCCCCCTAAGTAGCGGGGCCACCGGGGAGCTGTTTTTT
cdr3_aa: CASSPLSSGATGELFF

v_call: TRBV29-1
j_call: TRBJ1-5
clone_size: .
d_call: .
cdr3_nt: TGCAGCGTCGTGGTGGACAGCGGACTTTATAGCAATCAGCCCCAGCATTTT
cdr3_aa: CSVVVDSGLYSNQPQHF

v_call: TRBV7-8
j_call: TRBJ1-2
clone_size: .
d_call: TRBD1
cdr3_nt: TGTGCCAGCAGCTTCCAAGCGACAGGGGATGGCTACACCTTC
cdr3_aa: CASSFQATGDGYTF

v_call: TRBV28
j_call: TRBJ2-1
clone_size: .
d_call: TRBD2
cdr3_nt: TGTGCCACCCAGCGGGATTCGGATGAGCAGTTCTTC
cdr3_aa: CATQRDSDEQFF

v_call: TRBV5-1
j_call: TRBJ1-2
clone_size: once
d_call: TRBD1
cdr3_nt: TGCGCCAGCAGCGCGGGACAGAGTTATGGCTACACCTTC
cdr3_aa: CASSAGQSYGYTF

v_call: TRBV6-1
j_call: TRBJ2-1
clone_size: .
d_call: .
cdr3_nt: TGTGCCAGCACAAGACAGTACAATGAGCAGTTCTTC
cdr3_aa: CASTRQYNEQFF

v_call: TRBV10-1
j_call: TRBJ2-4
clone_size: .
d_call: TRBD1
cdr3_nt: TGCGCCACCGACAGGGGGCGCTTTTCGGCCAAAAACATTCAGTACTTC
cdr3_aa: CATDRGRFSAKNIQYF

v_call: TRBV7-9
j_call: TRBJ1-5
clone_size: .
d_call: .
cdr3_nt: TGTGCCAGCAGCTCCCAGGGGTCTGGCCAGCCCCAGCATTTT
cdr3_aa: CASSSQGSGQPQHF

v_call: TRBV11-2
j_call: TRBJ2-3
clone_size: .
d_call: TRBD2
cdr3_nt: TGTGCCAGCAGCTCCCGGGAAGGGGACTATTACCCCGGCACAGATACGCAGTATTTT
cdr3_aa: CASSSREGDYYPGTDTQYF

v_call: TRBV27
j_call: TRBJ1-5
clone_size: .
d_call: .
cdr3_nt: TGTGCCAGCGCTTCAGGGGTTCAGCCCCAGCATTTT
cdr3_aa: CASASGVQPQHF

v_call: TRBV25-1
j_call: TRBJ2-5
clone_size: .
d_call: TRBD2
cdr3_nt: TGTGCCAGCAGTGAAGGGCGGGGGAGGGAGACCCAGTACTTC
cdr3_aa: CASSEGRGRETQYF

v_call: TRBV29-1
j_call: TRBJ2-3
clone_size: .
d_call: .
cdr3_nt: TGCAGCGGGGCGGCAGGGGTAAGCACAGATACGCAGTATTTT
cdr3_aa: CSGAAGVSTDTQYF

v_call: TRBV5-1
j_call: TRBJ1-2
clone_size: .
d_call: .
cdr3_nt: TGCGCCAGCAGGAGGACAGAGTATGGCTACACCTTC
cdr3_aa: CASRRTEYGYTF

v_call: TRBV9
j_call: TRBJ1-3
clone_size: .
d_call: .
cdr3_nt: TGTGCCAGCAGCCCAGAGGGGGTCGGCGGAAACACCATATATTTT
cdr3_aa: CASSPEGVGGNTIYF

v_call: TRBV2
j_call: TRBJ2-7
clone_size: .
d_call: TRBD2
cdr3_nt: TGTGCCAGCAGAGGGACTAATTCCTACGAGCAGTACTTC
cdr3_aa: CASRGTNSYEQYF

v_call: TRBV19
j_call: TRBJ1-2
clone_size: .
d_call: TRBD1
cdr3_nt: TGTGCCAGTAGTACGCGGATGGACAGGGGGCAGAATGGCTACACCTTC
cdr3_aa: CASSTRMDRGQNGYTF

v_call: TRBV5-1
j_call: TRBJ2-2
clone_size: .
d_call: .
cdr3_nt: TGCGCCAGCAGCCCGACAGGTCTTAGGGCCACCGGGGAGCTGTTTTTT
cdr3_aa: CASSPTGLRATGELFF

v_call: TRBV10-2
j_call: TRBJ1-1
clone_size: .
d_call: TRBD1
cdr3_nt: TGCGCCAGCAGACAGGGGACCACTGAAGCTTTCTTT
cdr3_aa: CASRQGTTEAFF

v_call: TRBV27
j_call: TRBJ2-7
clone_size: .
d_call: TRBD1
cdr3_nt: TGTGCCAGCAGTTTGGTTCGGGACAGTTCCTACGAGCAGTACTTC
cdr3_aa: CASSLVRDSSYEQYF

v_call: TRBV5-4
j_call: TRBJ1-1
clone_size: .
d_call: TRBD1
cdr3_nt: TGTGCCAGCAGCTTGGATATTTATGACAGGGGGGCTTTCTTT
cdr3_aa: CASSLDIYDRGAFF

v_call: TRBV2
j_call: TRBJ1-1
clone_size: few
d_call: TRBD1
cdr3_nt: TGTGCCAGCAGTGATGAACAGGGGGCAGCAGCTTTCTTT
cdr3_aa: CASSDEQGAAAFF

v_call: TRBV13
j_call: TRBJ2-2
clone_size: .
d_call: TRBD2
cdr3_nt: TGTGCCAGCAGATTCTCGACTAGCGGCACCGGGGAGCTGTTTTTT
cdr3_aa: CASRFSTSGTGELFF

v_call: TRBV7-8
j_call: TRBJ2-1
clone_size: .
d_call: TRBD2
cdr3_nt: TGTGCCAGCAGCTTAACAATCGGGGGGACTAACCGACAGTTCTTC
cdr3_aa: CASSLTIGGTNRQFF

v_call: TRBV28
j_call: TRBJ1-4
clone_size: .
d_call: .
cdr3_nt: TGTGCCAGCAGAATGGGGCCGGCTAATGAAAAACTGTTTTTT
cdr3_aa: CASRMGPANEKLFF

v_call: TRBV5-1
j_call: TRBJ2-1
clone_size: .
d_call: .
cdr3_nt: TGCGCCAGCAGCTTGACAGGTAGGGATGAGCAGTTCTTC
cdr3_aa: CASSLTGRDEQFF

v_call: TRBV7-2
j_call: TRBJ1-4
clone_size: .
d_call: .
cdr3_nt: TGTGCCAGCAGCCAGAGTAGGACAGCCAGCGGAAAACTGTTTTTT
cdr3_aa: CASSQSRTASGKLFF

v_call: TRBV15
j_call: TRBJ1-6
clone_size: .
d_call: .
cdr3_nt: TGTGCCACCAGCAGAGATGGTACAGCTTCACCCCTCCACTTT
cdr3_aa: CATSRDGTASPLHF

v_call: TRBV11-3
j_call: TRBJ2-5
clone_size: .
d_call: .
cdr3_nt: TGTGCCAGCAGCAGTTACGATAGGGGGATAGAGACCCAGTACTTC
cdr3_aa: CASSSYDRGIETQYF

v_call: TRBV28
j_call: TRBJ1-1
clone_size: .
d_call: .
cdr3_nt: TGTGCCAGCAGTTCAGGTTTGAACACTGAAGCTTTCTTT
cdr3_aa: CASSSGLNTEAFF

v_call: TRBV28
j_call: TRBJ1-3
clone_size: .
d_call: TRBD1
cdr3_nt: TGTGCCAGCAAAGGGGGCTTCGGAAACACCATATATTTT
cdr3_aa: CASKGGFGNTIYF